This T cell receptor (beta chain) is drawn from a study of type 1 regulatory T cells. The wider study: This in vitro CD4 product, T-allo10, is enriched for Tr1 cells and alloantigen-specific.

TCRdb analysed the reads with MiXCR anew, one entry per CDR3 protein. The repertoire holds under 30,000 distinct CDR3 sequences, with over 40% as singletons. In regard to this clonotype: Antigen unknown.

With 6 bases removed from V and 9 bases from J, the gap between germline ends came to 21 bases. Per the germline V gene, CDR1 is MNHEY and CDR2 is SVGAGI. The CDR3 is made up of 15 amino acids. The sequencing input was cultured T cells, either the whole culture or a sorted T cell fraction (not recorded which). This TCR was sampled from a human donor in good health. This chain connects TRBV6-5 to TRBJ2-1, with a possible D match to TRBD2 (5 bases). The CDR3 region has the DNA TGTGCCAGCAGCCTGACACACCTTCGGGGTGGTGAGCAGTTCTTC. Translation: CASSLTHLRGGEQFF.